This is a list of T cell receptor beta chains from one sample in a study of T cell changes during pregnancy in multiple sclerosis. Repertoires were generated with immunoSEQ multiplex PCR, while TCRdb's copy carries only in-frame clones and drops some. The sample holds around 100,000 clones, 80% to 95% seen once. The sample here was peripheral blood, taken in the third trimester of pregnancy. All receptors derive from a female donor with multiple sclerosis, enrolled in a pregnancy study. The CDR3 runs from the conserved cysteine through the conserved F or W. The order of the fields is CDR3 length, J gene, V gene, clone size, D gene, CDR3 DNA, CDR3 protein. The D gene is left open where the match is weak. Some rows have no size entry. The others give once, few or many, or a class for an expanded clone.

17,TRBJ1-6,TRBV9,NA,TRBD1,TGTGCCAGCAGCGTAAGATCCGACAGGGGAGGGATTTCACCCCTCCACTTT,CASSVRSDRGGISPLHF
15,TRBJ2-7,TRBV4-2,few,TRBD2,TGTGCCAGCAGCCAAGAGAAGCGGGGGGCCTACGAGCAGTACTTC,CASSQEKRGAYEQYF
18,TRBJ2-1,TRBV9,NA,TRBD2,TGTGCCAGCAGCGTAGGAGGTAGCGGGGGCCTCTCCTACAATGAGCAGTTCTTC,CASSVGGSGGLSYNEQFF
15,TRBJ2-3,TRBV7-6,NA,TRBD2,TGTGCCAGCGGCCTTAGCGGGGGGGCCAAAGATACGCAGTATTTT,CASGLSGGAKDTQYF
14,TRBJ2-3,TRBV4-1,NA,NA,TGCGCCAGCAGCCAGGTACTTTTCACAGATACGCAGTATTTT,CASSQVLFTDTQYF
19,TRBJ1-1,TRBV2,NA,TRBD1,TGTGCCAGCAGTGAAGCGCTTCGGAGGGACAGGACAAGGGGCACTGAAGCTTTCTTT,CASSEALRRDRTRGTEAFF
14,TRBJ1-1,TRBV5-8,NA,NA,TGTGCCAGCAGCACCCTGAGGATGGGCACTGAAGCTTTCTTT,CASSTLRMGTEAFF
15,TRBJ1-1,TRBV6-5,NA,TRBD1,TGTGCCAGCAGTTATTCGGGACAGACGAACACTGAAGCTTTCTTT,CASSYSGQTNTEAFF
16,TRBJ2-3,TRBV7-3,NA,TRBD2,TGTGCCAGCAGCTTAACTGGCGGGGGGCCGACAGATACGCAGTATTTT,CASSLTGGGPTDTQYF
15,TRBJ2-1,TRBV7-3,NA,TRBD2,TGTGCCAGCAGCTTATCAGCGGGGACCTACAATGAGCAGTTCTTC,CASSLSAGTYNEQFF
14,TRBJ2-4,TRBV6-1,NA,NA,TGTGCCAGCAGTCCTGGTGGCAGTTCTGCGGTTCAGTACTTC,CASSPGGSSAVQYF
16,TRBJ2-5,TRBV5-1,NA,TRBD2,TGCGCCAGCAGCTTGGAACTAGCGGGAAGCCAAGAGACCCAGTACTTC,CASSLELAGSQETQYF
14,TRBJ2-3,TRBV19,NA,TRBD2,TGTGCCAGTAGTATAGCCGGGGGGACAGATACGCAGTATTTT,CASSIAGGTDTQYF
14,TRBJ2-7,TRBV15,NA,TRBD1,TGTGCCACCAGTGTGTGGGGACAGGGTTACGAGCAGTACTTC,CATSVWGQGYEQYF
14,TRBJ1-5,TRBV6-1,few,NA,TGTGCCAGCAGTGACCAGGGAATTAATCAGCCCCAGCATTTT,CASSDQGINQPQHF
15,TRBJ1-1,TRBV18,NA,NA,TGTGCCACCCTAGGACAGCCAGGGGTGAACACTGAAGCTTTCTTT,CATLGQPGVNTEAFF
13,TRBJ1-2,TRBV30,NA,NA,TGTGCCTGGAGTGCAACAGGGTTCTCAGGCTACACCTTC,CAWSATGFSGYTF
14,TRBJ2-1,TRBV9,NA,TRBD1,TGTGCCAGCAGCGCGACAGGGTCCTACAATGAGCAGTTCTTC,CASSATGSYNEQFF
14,TRBJ1-1,TRBV4-1,NA,TRBD1,TGCGCCAGCAGCCAATTTACAGGGGACACTGAAGCTTTCTTT,CASSQFTGDTEAFF
14,TRBJ1-2,TRBV18,NA,NA,TGTGCCAGCTCACCACCGTCAGGGGCCTATGGCTACACCTTC,CASSPPSGAYGYTF
14,TRBJ2-2,TRBV28,NA,NA,TGTGCCAGCCGGCTAGCCGCGAACACCGGGGAGCTGTTTTTT,CASRLAANTGELFF
17,TRBJ1-2,TRBV28,NA,NA,TGTGCCAGCAGTTTATTATCGTACAGGAACCCCTACTATGGCTACACCTTC,CASSLLSYRNPYYGYTF
14,TRBJ1-1,TRBV30,NA,NA,TGTGCCTGGAGTTATCGGGGGAGAGGCGCTGAAGCTTTCTTT,CAWSYRGRGAEAFF
13,TRBJ2-3,TRBV29-1,NA,NA,TGCAGCGCCCGACTGGTTTTGCTAGATACGCAGTATTTT,CSARLVLLDTQYF
14,TRBJ1-1,TRBV5-1,NA,TRBD1,TGCGCCAGCAGCCTCCGGGACAGCCATACTGAAGCTTTCTTT,CASSLRDSHTEAFF
16,TRBJ1-6,TRBV9,NA,TRBD1,TGTGCCAGCAGCGTAGGACAGGGAATGGGAAATTCACCCCTCCACTTT,CASSVGQGMGNSPLHF
11,TRBJ2-1,TRBV20-1,NA,NA,TGCAGTGCCAAAGGGGTTAATGAGCAGTTCTTC,CSAKGVNEQFF
15,TRBJ2-7,TRBV15,NA,NA,TGTGCCACCAGCACCCAATTAGCGTACTCCTACGAGCAGTACTTC,CATSTQLAYSYEQYF
13,TRBJ1-5,TRBV19,NA,TRBD1,TGTGCCAGTAGTACACAGGGGAATCAGCCCCAGCATTTT,CASSTQGNQPQHF
13,TRBJ1-1,TRBV7-6,once,NA,TGTGCCAGCAGCTCAACCCGGTACGGTGAAGCTTTCTTT,CASSSTRYGEAFF
17,TRBJ2-3,TRBV30,NA,TRBD2,TGTGCCTGGAGTGTACTAGGGATAGCGGGGAGCACAGATACGCAGTATTTT,CAWSVLGIAGSTDTQYF
14,TRBJ2-7,TRBV7-6,NA,TRBD2,TGTGCCAGCAGCCGACTAGCGGGAGGGGACGAGCAGTACTTC,CASSRLAGGDEQYF
15,TRBJ1-1,TRBV5-6,NA,NA,TGTGCCAGCAGCCAGGGTGGGGGCCTGAACACTGAAGCTTTCTTT,CASSQGGGLNTEAFF
16,TRBJ2-1,TRBV27,NA,NA,TGTGCCAGTAGGCGAAGGGGCGGGAAGTTGTACAATGAGCAGTTCTTC,CASRRRGGKLYNEQFF
15,TRBJ1-6,TRBV7-9,NA,NA,TGTGCCAGCAGCCCTGGGGGGGGACGGTATTCACCCCTCCACTTT,CASSPGGGRYSPLHF
15,TRBJ1-1,TRBV6-5,NA,NA,TGTGCCAGCAGCGCGACCGACAGATTGAACACTGAAGCTTTCTTT,CASSATDRLNTEAFF
13,TRBJ1-2,TRBV30,NA,NA,TGTGCCTGTACGGCAGGAATTAACTATGGCTACACCTTC,CACTAGINYGYTF
16,TRBJ1-6,TRBV6-1,few,TRBD1,TGTGCCAGCAGTGAACCGGGACAGGGCCCCAATTCACCCCTCCACTTT,CASSEPGQGPNSPLHF
18,TRBJ2-3,TRBV19,NA,TRBD1,TGTGCCAGTAGTCGTGTGGGCAGGGGGCGTGAAAGCACAGATACGCAGTATTTT,CASSRVGRGRESTDTQYF
15,TRBJ1-1,TRBV12-5,NA,NA,TGTGCTAGTGGTTTTGACACGCCTTCGAACACTGAAGCTTTCTTT,CASGFDTPSNTEAFF
16,TRBJ2-1,TRBV19,NA,TRBD2,TGTGCCAGTAGTGCGAGACTAGCGGGAGGTTACAATGAGCAGTTCTTC,CASSARLAGGYNEQFF
15,TRBJ2-5,TRBV9,NA,TRBD2,TGTGCCACTCAAGATAGCGGGGGGGCGGCGGAGACCCAGTACTTC,CATQDSGGAAETQYF
13,TRBJ1-1,TRBV2,NA,NA,TGTGCCAGCAGGCCGGGGATGAACACTGAAGCTTTCTTT,CASRPGMNTEAFF
15,TRBJ1-1,TRBV9,NA,NA,TGTGCCAGCAGCGGAGATCAGGGGTTTAACACTGAAGCTTTCTTT,CASSGDQGFNTEAFF
14,TRBJ2-7,TRBV2,NA,TRBD1,TGTGCCAGCAGCCTTCAGGGGACAGACTACGAGCAGTACTTC,CASSLQGTDYEQYF
12,TRBJ1-1,TRBV7-3,NA,NA,TGTGCCAGCAGCAAAGGGACACTTGAAGCTTTCTTT,CASSKGTLEAFF
14,TRBJ1-4,TRBV28,NA,TRBD1,TGTGCCAGCACCCAACAGGGGGCAAATGAAAAACTGTTTTTT,CASTQQGANEKLFF
17,TRBJ2-2,TRBV12-5,NA,NA,TGTGCTAGTGGTTCGGACTCCGGGACATCTACTCCCGGGGAGCTGTTTTTT,CASGSDSGTSTPGELFF
15,TRBJ2-3,TRBV5-6,NA,TRBD1,TGTGCCAGCAGCCTCCGGACAGGGGGCAGGGATACGCAGTATTTT,CASSLRTGGRDTQYF
15,TRBJ2-5,TRBV9,NA,TRBD2,TGTGCCAGCAGCGTAAAGCGGGGGAATCAAGAGACCCAGTACTTC,CASSVKRGNQETQYF
16,TRBJ2-6,TRBV10-3,NA,TRBD1,TGTGCCATCAGCAGACAGGGGGGCTCTGGGGCCAACGTCCTGACTTTC,CAISRQGGSGANVLTF
15,TRBJ2-1,TRBV19,NA,TRBD2,TGTGCCAGTAGTTTTCTAGCGGGAGGTAAAAATGAGCAGTTCTTC,CASSFLAGGKNEQFF
17,TRBJ1-1,TRBV5-1,NA,NA,TGCGCCAGCAGCTTGGCCGATGCAGGGCAGAGGAACACTGAAGCTTTCTTT,CASSLADAGQRNTEAFF
16,TRBJ2-7,TRBV1,once,NA,TGCACCAGCAGCAAGGGGTTGCTAGCGGGGTACTACGAGCAGTACTTC,CTSSKGLLAGYYEQYF